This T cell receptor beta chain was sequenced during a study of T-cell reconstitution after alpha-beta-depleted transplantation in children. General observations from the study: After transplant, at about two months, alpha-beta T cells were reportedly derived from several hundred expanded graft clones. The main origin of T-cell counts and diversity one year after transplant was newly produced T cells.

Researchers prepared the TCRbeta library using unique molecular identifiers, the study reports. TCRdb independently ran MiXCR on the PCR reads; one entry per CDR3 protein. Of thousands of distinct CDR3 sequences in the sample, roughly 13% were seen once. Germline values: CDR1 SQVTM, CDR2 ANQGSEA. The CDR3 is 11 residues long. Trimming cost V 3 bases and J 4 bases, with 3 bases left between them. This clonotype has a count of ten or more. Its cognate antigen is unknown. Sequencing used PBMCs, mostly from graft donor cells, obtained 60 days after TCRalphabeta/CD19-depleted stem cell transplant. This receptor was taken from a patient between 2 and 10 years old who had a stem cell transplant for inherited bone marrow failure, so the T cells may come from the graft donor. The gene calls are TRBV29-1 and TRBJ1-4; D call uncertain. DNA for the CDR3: TGCAGCGTTGACCTTAATGAAAAACTGTTTTTT. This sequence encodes CSVDLNEKLFF.